This T cell receptor (beta chain) stems from a study of vaccination effects on CD4 cells after COVID-19. Study at large: Of the BNT162b2 and mRNA-1273 vaccines, participants received two doses of one or the other.

Study conclusions and caveats: Early timepoints after infection were absent, and convalescent patients were few in the study.

This CDR3 contains 13 residues. The V gene lost 4 bases and the J gene lost 8 bases, with 12 bases spanning the gap. The V gene's germline CDR1 is LGHDT and CDR2 YNNKEL (reference sequence). The assay was immunoSEQ multiplex PCR, and TCRdb's table has in-frame clones only and misses some. The top ten hold about 10% of the sample, which has 73,000 or so clones, around 78% seen once. Pools of viral peptides were used by the ViraFEST assay to expand antigen-specific CD4+ T cells ahead of sequencing. The culture ran for roughly 10 days before CD4+ T cells were isolated. Neither prior SARS-CoV-2 infection nor positive nucleocapsid antibodies were present in the vaccine recipients. Cultivation was performed at about 1.8 million PBMC per well with roughly 9.2 IU/ml IL-2 and around 10 ug/ml peptides added. In the case of this clone: Its antigen is not known.

The V call is TRBV3-1 (or the pseudogene TRBV3-2), the J call TRBJ2-1; D might be TRBD1 (5 bases). The sample in question was CD4+ T cells from PBMCs cultured with SARS-CoV-2 spike peptides, obtained before COVID-19 vaccination. This clonotype originated in a human donor who received a COVID-19 vaccine. CDR3 bases: TGTGCCAGCAGCCCTGGGGCGGTCGATGAGCAGTTCTTC. Translating gives CASSPGAVDEQFF.